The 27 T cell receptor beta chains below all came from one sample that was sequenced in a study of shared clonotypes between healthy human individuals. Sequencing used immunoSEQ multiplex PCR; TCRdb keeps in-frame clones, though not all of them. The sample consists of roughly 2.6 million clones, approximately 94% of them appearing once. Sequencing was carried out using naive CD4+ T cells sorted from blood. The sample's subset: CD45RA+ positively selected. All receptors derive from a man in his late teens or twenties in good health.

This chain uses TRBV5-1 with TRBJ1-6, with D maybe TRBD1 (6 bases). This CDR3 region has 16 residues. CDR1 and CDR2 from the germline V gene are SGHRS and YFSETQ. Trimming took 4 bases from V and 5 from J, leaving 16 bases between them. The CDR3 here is CASSVGDGGHNSPLHF. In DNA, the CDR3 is TGCGCCAGCAGCGTGGGGGATGGGGGCCATAATTCACCCCTCCACTTT.

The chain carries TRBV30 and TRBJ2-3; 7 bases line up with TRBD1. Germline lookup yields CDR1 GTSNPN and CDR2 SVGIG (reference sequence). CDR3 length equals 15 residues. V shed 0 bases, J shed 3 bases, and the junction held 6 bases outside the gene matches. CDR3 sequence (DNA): TGTGCCTGGAGTGTTGGGAAGGGGGCAACAGATACGCAGTATTTT. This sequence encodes CAWSVGKGATDTQYF.

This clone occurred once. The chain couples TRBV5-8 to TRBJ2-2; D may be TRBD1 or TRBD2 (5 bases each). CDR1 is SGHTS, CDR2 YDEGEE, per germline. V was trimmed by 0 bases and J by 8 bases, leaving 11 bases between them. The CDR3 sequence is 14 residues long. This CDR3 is CASSLETDYGELFF. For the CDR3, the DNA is TGTGCCAGCAGCTTGGAGACAGACTATGGGGAGCTGTTTTTT. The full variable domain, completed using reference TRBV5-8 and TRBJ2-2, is EAGVTQSPTHLIKTRGQQATLRCSPISGHTSVYWYQQALGLGLQFLLWYDEGEERNRGNFPPRFSGRQFPNYSSELNVNALELEDSALYLCASSLETDYGELFFGEGSRLTVL.

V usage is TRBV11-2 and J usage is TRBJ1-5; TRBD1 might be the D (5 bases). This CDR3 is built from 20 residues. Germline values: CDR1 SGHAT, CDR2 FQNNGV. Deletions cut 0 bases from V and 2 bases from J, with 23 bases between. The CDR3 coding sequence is TGTGCCAGCAGCTTAGACTATACCTTACCCAGGGATGGGGGCAATCAGCCCCAGCATTTT. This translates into CASSLDYTLPRDGGNQPQHF.

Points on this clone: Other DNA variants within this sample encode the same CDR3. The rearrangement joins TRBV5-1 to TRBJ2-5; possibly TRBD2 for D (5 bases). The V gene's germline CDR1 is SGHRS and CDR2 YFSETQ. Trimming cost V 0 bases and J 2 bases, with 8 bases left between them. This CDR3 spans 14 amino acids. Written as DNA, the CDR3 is TGCGCCAGCAGCTTGGGAGGGAGTCAAGAGACCCAGTACTTC. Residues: CASSLGGSQETQYF. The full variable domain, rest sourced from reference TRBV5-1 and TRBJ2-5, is KAGVTQTPRYLIKTRGQQVTLSCSPISGHRSVSWYQQTPGQGLQFLFEYFSETQRNKGNFPGRFSGRQFSNSRSEMNVSTLELGDSALYLCASSLGGSQETQYFGPGTRLLVL.

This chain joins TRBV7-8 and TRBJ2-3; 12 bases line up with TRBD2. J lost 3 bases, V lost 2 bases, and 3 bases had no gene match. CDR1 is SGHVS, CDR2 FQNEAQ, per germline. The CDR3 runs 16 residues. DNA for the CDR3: TGTGCCAGCAGCTTATTAACTAGCGGGAGGACAGATACGCAGTATTTT. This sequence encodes CASSLLTSGRTDTQYF.

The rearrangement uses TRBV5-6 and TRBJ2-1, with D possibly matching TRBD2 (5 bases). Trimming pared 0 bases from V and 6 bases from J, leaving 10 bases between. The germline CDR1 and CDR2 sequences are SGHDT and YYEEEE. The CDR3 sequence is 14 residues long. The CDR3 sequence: CASSLVTSANEQFF. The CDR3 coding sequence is TGTGCCAGCAGCTTGGTCACTAGTGCCAATGAGCAGTTCTTC.

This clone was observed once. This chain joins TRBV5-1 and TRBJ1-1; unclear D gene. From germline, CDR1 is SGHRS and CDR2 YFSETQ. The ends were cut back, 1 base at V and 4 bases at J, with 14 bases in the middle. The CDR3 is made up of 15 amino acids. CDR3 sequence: CASSLIDAGTTEAFF. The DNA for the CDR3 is TGCGCCAGCAGCTTGATAGATGCGGGAACCACTGAAGCTTTCTTT.

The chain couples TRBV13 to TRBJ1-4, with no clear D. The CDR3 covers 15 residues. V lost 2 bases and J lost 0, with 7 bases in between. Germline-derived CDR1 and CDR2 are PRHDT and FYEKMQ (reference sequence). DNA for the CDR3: TGTGCCAGCAGCTTAACGGGCGCAACTAATGAAAAACTGTTTTTT. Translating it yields CASSLTGATNEKLFF.

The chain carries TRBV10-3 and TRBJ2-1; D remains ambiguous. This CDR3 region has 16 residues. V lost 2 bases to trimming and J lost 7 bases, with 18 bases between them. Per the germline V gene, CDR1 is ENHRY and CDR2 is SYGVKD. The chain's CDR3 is CAISELKGLARNEQFF. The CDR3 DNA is TGTGCCATCAGTGAGCTTAAAGGGCTGGCGCGGAATGAGCAGTTCTTC.

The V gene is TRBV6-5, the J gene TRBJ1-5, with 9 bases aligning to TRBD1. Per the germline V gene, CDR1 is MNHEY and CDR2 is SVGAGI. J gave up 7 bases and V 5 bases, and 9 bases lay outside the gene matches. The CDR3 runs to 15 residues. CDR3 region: CASSQGTGQRQPQHF. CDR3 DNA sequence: TGTGCCAGCAGTCAGGGGACAGGGCAACGCCAGCCCCAGCATTTT.

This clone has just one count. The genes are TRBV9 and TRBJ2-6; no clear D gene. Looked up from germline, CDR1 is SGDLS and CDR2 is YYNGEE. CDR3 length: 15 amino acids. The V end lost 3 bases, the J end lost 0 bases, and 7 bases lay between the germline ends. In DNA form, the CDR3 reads TGTGCCAGCAGCGGGAGACTCTCTGGGGCCAACGTCCTGACTTTC. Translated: CASSGRLSGANVLTF. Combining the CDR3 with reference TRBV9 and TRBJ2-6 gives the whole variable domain DSGVTQTPKHLITATGQRVTLRCSPRSGDLSVYWYQQSLDQGLQFLIQYYNGEERAKGNILERFSAQQFPDLHSELNLSSLELGDSALYFCASSGRLSGANVLTFGAGSRLTVL.

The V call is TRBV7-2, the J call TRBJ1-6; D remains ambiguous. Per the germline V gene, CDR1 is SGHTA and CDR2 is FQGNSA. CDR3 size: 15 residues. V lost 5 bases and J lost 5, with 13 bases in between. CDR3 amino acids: CASSLQSNNNSPLHF. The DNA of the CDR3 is TGTGCCAGCAGCCTCCAGAGCAACAATAATTCACCCCTCCACTTT. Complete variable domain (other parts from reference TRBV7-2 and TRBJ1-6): GAGVSQSPSNKVTEKGKDVELRCDPISGHTALYWYRQSLGQGLEFLIYFQGNSAPDKSGLPSDRFSAERTGGSVSTLTIQRTQQEDSAVYLCASSLQSNNNSPLHFGNGTRLTVT.

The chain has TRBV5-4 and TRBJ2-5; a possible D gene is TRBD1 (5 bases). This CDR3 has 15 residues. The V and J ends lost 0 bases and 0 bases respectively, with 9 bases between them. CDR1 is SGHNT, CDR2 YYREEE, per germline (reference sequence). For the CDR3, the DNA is TGTGCCAGCAGCTTGGGCAGGGTCAACCAAGAGACCCAGTACTTC. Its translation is CASSLGRVNQETQYF.

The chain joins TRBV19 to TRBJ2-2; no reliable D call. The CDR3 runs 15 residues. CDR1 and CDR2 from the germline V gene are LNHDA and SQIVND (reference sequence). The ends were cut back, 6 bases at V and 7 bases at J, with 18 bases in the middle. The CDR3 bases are TGTGCCAGTAGCCTTGGGCCAGGAACTAACGGGGAGCTGTTTTTT. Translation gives CASSLGPGTNGELFF.

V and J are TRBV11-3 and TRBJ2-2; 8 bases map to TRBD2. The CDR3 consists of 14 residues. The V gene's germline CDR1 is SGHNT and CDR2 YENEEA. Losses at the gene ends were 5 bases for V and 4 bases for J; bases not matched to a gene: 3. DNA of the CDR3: TGTGCCAGCAGCCCGGGGGGGGTCACCGGGGAGCTGTTTTTT. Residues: CASSPGGVTGELFF.

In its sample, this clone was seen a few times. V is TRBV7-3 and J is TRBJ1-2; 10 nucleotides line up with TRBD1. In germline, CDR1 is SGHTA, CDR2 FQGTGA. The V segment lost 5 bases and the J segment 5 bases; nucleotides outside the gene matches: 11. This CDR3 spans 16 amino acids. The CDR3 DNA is TGTGCCAGCAGCCCCTCGGGACAGGGGTTGGGGTATGGCTACACCTTC. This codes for CASSPSGQGLGYGYTF.

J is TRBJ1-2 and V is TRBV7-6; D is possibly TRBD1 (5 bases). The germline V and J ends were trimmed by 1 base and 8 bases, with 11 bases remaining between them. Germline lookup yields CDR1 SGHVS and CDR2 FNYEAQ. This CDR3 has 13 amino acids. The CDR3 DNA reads TGTGCCAGCAGCTTAGACCGGGACTCCGGCTACACCTTC. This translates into CASSLDRDSGYTF.

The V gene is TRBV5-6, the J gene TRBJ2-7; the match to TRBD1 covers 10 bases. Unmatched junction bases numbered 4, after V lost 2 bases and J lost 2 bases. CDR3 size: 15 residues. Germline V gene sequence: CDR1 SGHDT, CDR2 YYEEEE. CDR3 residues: CASSFETGGTYEQYF. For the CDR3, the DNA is TGTGCCAGCAGCTTTGAGACAGGGGGCACCTACGAGCAGTACTTC.

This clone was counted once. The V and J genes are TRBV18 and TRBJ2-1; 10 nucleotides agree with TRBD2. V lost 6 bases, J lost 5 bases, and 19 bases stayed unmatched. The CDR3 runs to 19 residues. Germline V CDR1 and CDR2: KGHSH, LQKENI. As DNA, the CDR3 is TGTGCCAGCTCCCAACGTTTGGTTTTTAGCGGGGGGACCAACAATGAGCAGTTCTTC. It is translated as CASSQRLVFSGGTNNEQFF.

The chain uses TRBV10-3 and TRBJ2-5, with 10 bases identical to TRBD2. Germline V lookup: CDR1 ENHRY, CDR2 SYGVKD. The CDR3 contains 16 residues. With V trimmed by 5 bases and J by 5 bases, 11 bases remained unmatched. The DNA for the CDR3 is TGTGCCATCAGTCCCGGGGTAGCGGGAGGACTCGAGACCCAGTACTTC. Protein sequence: CAISPGVAGGLETQYF.

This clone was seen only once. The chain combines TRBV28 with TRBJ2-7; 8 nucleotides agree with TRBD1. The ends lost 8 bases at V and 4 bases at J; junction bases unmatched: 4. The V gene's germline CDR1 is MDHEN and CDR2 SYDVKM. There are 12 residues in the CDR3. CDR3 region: CASRDRKYEQYF. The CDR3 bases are TGTGCCAGCCGGGACAGGAAATACGAGCAGTACTTC.

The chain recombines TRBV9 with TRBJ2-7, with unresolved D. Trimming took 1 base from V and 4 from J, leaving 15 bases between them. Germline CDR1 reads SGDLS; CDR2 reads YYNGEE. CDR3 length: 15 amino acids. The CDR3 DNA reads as TGTGCCAGCAGCGTAAGCACGTCGCCCCTGTACGAGCAGTACTTC. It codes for CASSVSTSPLYEQYF.

As DNA, the CDR3 is TGTGCCAGCAGTGAGGAAACTAGCCCCCCAGATACGCAGTATTTT. This encodes CASSEETSPPDTQYF. The chain recombines TRBV2 with TRBJ2-3; tentative D call: TRBD2 (6 bases). This CDR3 region has 15 residues. Trimming took off 3 bases at V and 4 bases at J, with 14 bases between the two ends. Per the germline V gene, CDR1 is SNHLY and CDR2 is FYNNEI.

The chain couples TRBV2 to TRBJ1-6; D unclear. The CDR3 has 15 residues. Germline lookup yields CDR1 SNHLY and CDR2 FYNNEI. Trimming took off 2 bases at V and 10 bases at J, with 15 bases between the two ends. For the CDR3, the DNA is TGTGCCAGCAGTGAAATCCCCAATGTCTCATCACCCCTCCACTTT. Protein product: CASSEIPNVSSPLHF. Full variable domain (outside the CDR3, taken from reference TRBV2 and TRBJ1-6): EPEVTQTPSHQVTQMGQEVILRCVPISNHLYFYWYRQILGQKVEFLVSFYNNEISEKSEIFDDQFSVERPDGSNFTLKIRSTKLEDSAMYFCASSEIPNVSSPLHFGNGTRLTVT.

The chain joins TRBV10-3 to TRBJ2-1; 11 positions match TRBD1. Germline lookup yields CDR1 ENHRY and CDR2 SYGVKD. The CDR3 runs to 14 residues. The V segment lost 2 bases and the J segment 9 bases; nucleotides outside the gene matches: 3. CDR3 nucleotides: TGTGCCATCAGTGAGGGACAGGGGGCAACTGAGCAGTTCTTC. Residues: CAISEGQGATEQFF.

The CDR3 reads CASSWLAGADEQFF. In DNA form, the CDR3 reads TGTGCCAGCAGCTGGCTAGCGGGAGCGGATGAGCAGTTCTTC. The chain carries TRBV6-5 and TRBJ2-1, with 10 positions matching TRBD2. The CDR3 is made up of 14 amino acids. Germline CDR1 MNHEY, CDR2 SVGAGI. Trimming cost V 6 bases and J 8 bases; bases outside gene matches: 7.